A single TCR beta chain is shown here with its context. Its antigen is still unknown. Stability of Graves' hyperthyroidism was defined as absent ophthalmopathy progression within 18 months. Hyperthyroidism, newly diagnosed and lasting under 2 months, affected patients aged 18 to 65. Not enrolled were patients with uncontrolled infection, other autoimmune disease, pregnancy or lactation. TCR beta CDR3 regions were amplified from RNA transcripts. A first-round RT-PCR of the TCR CDR3 used the HTBI primer set. TCRdb reprocessed the multiplex PCR reads via MiXCR and lists one record per CDR3 protein. Of roughly 350,000 distinct CDR3 sequences in the sample, roughly 14% were seen once. This sample was included in a study of T cells in Graves' hyperthyroidism and ophthalmopathy. General study findings and limits: Most thyroid clonotypes expanded above 0.001 appeared in blood too.

The CDR3 runs 14 residues. Trimming removed 0 bases at V and 7 bases at J, with 10 bases between. In germline, CDR1 is LNHNV, CDR2 YYDKDF (reference sequence). The V call is TRBV15, the J call TRBJ1-5; D remains ambiguous. The sequence derives from a woman aged 25 to 45 with Graves' hyperthyroidism. Sample: blood. The CDR3 loop is CATSREAEGQPQHF. The CDR3 DNA reads as TGTGCCACCAGCAGAGAAGCAGAGGGCCAGCCCCAGCATTTT. The variable domain in full, completed from reference TRBV15 and TRBJ1-5, reads DAMVIQNPRYQVTQFGKPVTLSCSQTLNHNVMYWYQQKSSQAPKLLFHYYDKDFNNEADTPDNFQSRRPNTSFCFLDIRSPGLGDTAMYLCATSREAEGQPQHFGDGTRLSIL.